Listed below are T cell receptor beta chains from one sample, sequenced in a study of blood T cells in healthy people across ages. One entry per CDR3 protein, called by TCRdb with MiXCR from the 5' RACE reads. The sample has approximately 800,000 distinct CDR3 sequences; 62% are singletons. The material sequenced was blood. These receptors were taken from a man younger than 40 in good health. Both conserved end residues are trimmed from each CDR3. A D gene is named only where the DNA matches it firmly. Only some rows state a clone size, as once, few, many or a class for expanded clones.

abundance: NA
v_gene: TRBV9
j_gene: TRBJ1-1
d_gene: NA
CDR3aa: ASSPGGGSLNTEAF

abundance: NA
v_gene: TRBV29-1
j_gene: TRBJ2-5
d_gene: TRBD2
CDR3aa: SARAGGYQETQY

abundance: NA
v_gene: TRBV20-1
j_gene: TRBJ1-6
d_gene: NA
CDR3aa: SAMGRWGSPLH

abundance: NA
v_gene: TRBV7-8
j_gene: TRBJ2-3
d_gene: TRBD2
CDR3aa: ASSPRGVSQY

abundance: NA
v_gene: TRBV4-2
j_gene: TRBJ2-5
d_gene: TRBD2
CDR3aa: ASSQEVGTSGTFLETQY

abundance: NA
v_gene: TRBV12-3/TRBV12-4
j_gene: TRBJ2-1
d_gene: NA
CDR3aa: ASIRTASYNEQF

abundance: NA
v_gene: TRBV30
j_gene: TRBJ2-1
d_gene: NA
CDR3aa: ACVALARGDEQF

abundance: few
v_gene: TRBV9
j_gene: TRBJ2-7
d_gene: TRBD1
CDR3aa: ASSFRSSDRGDEQY

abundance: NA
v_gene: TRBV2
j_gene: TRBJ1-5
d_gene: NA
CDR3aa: ASRRWTSGGNQPQH

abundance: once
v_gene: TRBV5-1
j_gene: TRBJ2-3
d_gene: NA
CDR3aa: ASSLGFGGLRDTQY

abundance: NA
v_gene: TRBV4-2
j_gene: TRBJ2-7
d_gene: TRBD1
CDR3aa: ASSQGTGYPQVEQY

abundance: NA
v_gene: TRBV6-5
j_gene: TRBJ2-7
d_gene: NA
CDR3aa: ASSYSILEQY

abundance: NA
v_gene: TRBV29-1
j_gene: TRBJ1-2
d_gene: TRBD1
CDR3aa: SDRQGDGYGYT

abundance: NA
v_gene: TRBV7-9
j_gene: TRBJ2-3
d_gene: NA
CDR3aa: ASSLARGGGMPDTQY

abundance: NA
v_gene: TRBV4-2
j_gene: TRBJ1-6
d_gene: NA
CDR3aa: ASSQDRVDFH

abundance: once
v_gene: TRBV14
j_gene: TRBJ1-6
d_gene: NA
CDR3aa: ASSPFGIGNSPLH

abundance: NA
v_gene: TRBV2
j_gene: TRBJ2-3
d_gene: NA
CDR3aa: ASSAQPNTDTQY

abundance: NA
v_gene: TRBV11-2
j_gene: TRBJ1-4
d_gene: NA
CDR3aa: ASTSRLDPGQGEKLF

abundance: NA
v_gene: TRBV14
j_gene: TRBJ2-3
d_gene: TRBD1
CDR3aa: ASSRQVRTGRTDTQY

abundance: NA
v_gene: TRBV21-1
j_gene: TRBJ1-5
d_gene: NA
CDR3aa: ASSKNRQYSNQPQH

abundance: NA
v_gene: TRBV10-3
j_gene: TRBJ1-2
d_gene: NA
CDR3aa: AISPGHLNSYGYT

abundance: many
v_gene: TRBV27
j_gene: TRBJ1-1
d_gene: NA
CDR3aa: ASSVDPWGTEAF